The sequence of this T cell receptor (beta chain) was determined in a study of shared clonotypes between healthy human individuals. This table comes from immunoSEQ multiplex PCR, and its TCRdb copy is limited to in-frame clones, with some not included. The profile covers 850,000 to 1,100,000 clones, with 70% to 80% appearing a single time and 0.7% to 0.95% taken by the ten largest. This receptor was obtained from a man aged 18-30 years in good health. Some clones in this sample may be carry-over from other donors' samples. The specimen was memory CD4+ T cells from PBMCs. Specified subset: CD45RA-negative fraction.

CDR3 sequence reads: CASKNSGANVLTF. CDR3 nucleotide sequence: TGTGCCAGCAAAAATTCTGGGGCCAACGTCCTGACTTTC. The genes are TRBV2 and TRBJ2-6, with unresolved D. V was shortened by 7 bases and J by 1 base, with 5 bases between the two germline ends. The CDR3 length is 13 residues. The germline V gene encodes CDR1 SNHLY and CDR2 FYNNEI.